The next 20 T cell receptor beta chains were all read from a single sample in a study of control samples from healthy donors and cancer patients. TCRdb's table, derived via immunoSEQ multiplex PCR, lists solely in-frame clones and lacks some. In the table there are some 10,000 clones, approximately 91% of which are singletons. Sequencing used PBMCs. Receptor source: a man in his sixties with colorectal cancer.

The rearrangement joins TRBV28 to TRBJ1-3, with D uncertain. V was shortened by 7 bases and J by 0 bases, with 10 bases between the two germline ends. CDR3 length: 14 residues. The germline V gene has CDR1 MDHEN and CDR2 SYDVKM. As DNA, the CDR3 is TGTGCCAGCAACCGCGACCTCTCTGGAAACACCATATATTTT. This gives the protein CASNRDLSGNTIYF. Complete variable domain (other parts from reference TRBV28 and TRBJ1-3): DVKVTQSSRYLVKRTGEKVFLECVQDMDHENMFWYRQDPGLGLRLIYFSYDVKMKEKGDIPEGYSVSREKKERFSLILESASTNQTSMYLCASNRDLSGNTIYFGEGSWLTVV.

J is TRBJ2-1 and V is TRBV2; D gene unclear. With 3 bases removed from V and 6 bases from J, the gap between germline ends came to 9 bases. The CDR3 has 13 amino acids. In germline, CDR1 is SNHLY, CDR2 FYNNEI. DNA for the CDR3: TGTGCCAGCAGTGAGTTTTCGTTCAATGAGCAGTTCTTC. This translates into CASSEFSFNEQFF.

CDR3 coding DNA: TGTGCCAGCAGTTTCGCGACAGTTAACACTGAAGCTTTCTTT. Residues: CASSFATVNTEAFF. The genes are TRBV28 and TRBJ1-1; D possibly corresponds to TRBD1 (5 bases). This CDR3 has 14 amino acids. Trimming took 3 bases from V and 2 from J, leaving 10 bases between them. Germline CDR1 and CDR2: MDHEN and SYDVKM.

The rearrangement joins TRBV27 to TRBJ2-7, with 7 bases that match TRBD1. With 7 bases clipped from V and 4 bases from J, the junction kept 10 bases outside the gene matches. The germline V gene encodes CDR1 MNHEY and CDR2 SMNVEV (reference sequence). This CDR3 contains 14 residues. CDR3 DNA sequence: TGTGCCAGCAAGCTACAGGGGAAAGTGTACGAGCAGTACTTC. Amino acid sequence: CASKLQGKVYEQYF.

Only one count was recorded for this clone. The gene calls are TRBV6-5 and TRBJ1-2, with unresolved D. The V end lost 5 bases, the J end lost 0 bases, and 10 bases lay between the germline ends. Germline CDR1 reads MNHEY; CDR2 reads SVGAGI. The CDR3 runs 14 residues. Written as DNA, the CDR3 is TGTGCCAGCAGTCCCGGATCCCCTAACTATGGCTACACCTTC. Translated: CASSPGSPNYGYTF.

This rearrangement joins TRBV11-2 to TRBJ1-1, with a weak D call TRBD1 (5 bases). This CDR3 has 14 amino acids. Deletions cut 1 base from V and 10 bases from J, with 16 bases between. Germline V gives CDR1 SGHAT, CDR2 FQNNGV. CDR3 protein: CASSLARGAGVAFF. DNA for the CDR3: TGTGCCAGCAGCTTAGCAAGGGGCGCCGGGGTAGCTTTCTTT.

V and J are TRBV4-3 and TRBJ1-6, with TRBD1 as a possible D gene (5 bases). The CDR3 consists of 14 residues. Per the germline V gene, CDR1 is LGHNA and CDR2 is YSLEER. Trimming removed 2 bases at V and 11 bases at J, with 13 bases between. The CDR3 sequence is CASSQRPREAPLHF. CDR3 DNA sequence: TGCGCCAGCAGCCAAAGACCCAGGGAAGCACCCCTCCACTTT.

V gene TRBV28 combines with J gene TRBJ2-3, with 14 bases fitting TRBD2. The CDR3 loop spans 18 amino acids. The V segment lost 4 bases and the J segment 2 bases; nucleotides outside the gene matches: 8. The germline CDR1 and CDR2 sequences are MDHEN and SYDVKM. CDR3 bases: TGTGCCAGCAGTTCAGGGACTAGCGGGGGAGGCAACACAGATACGCAGTATTTT. Its translation is CASSSGTSGGGNTDTQYF. Filled out from reference TRBV28 and TRBJ2-3, the complete variable domain reads DVKVTQSSRYLVKRTGEKVFLECVQDMDHENMFWYRQDPGLGLRLIYFSYDVKMKEKGDIPEGYSVSREKKERFSLILESASTNQTSMYLCASSSGTSGGGNTDTQYFGPGTRLTVL.

This chain joins TRBV5-1 and TRBJ1-3; 7 nucleotides align to TRBD1. The germline gives CDR1 SGHRS, CDR2 YFSETQ. This CDR3 is built from 18 residues. The V gene end was trimmed by 0 bases and the J gene end by 2 bases; junction bases not matched to a gene: 11. The CDR3 DNA sequence: TGCGCCAGCAGCTTGGCCCCAACCTCCAGGGGGGCTGGAAACACCATATATTTT. This codes for CASSLAPTSRGAGNTIYF.

This chain connects TRBV30 to TRBJ1-4; tentatively, D is TRBD1 (6 bases). The V and J ends lost 2 bases and 7 bases respectively, with 26 bases between them. Germline loops: CDR1 GTSNPN, CDR2 SVGIG (reference sequence). The CDR3 totals 18 residues. CDR3 bases: TGTGCCTGGAGTCCTATACCCTATCGGACAGTCGAAGGTGAAAAACTGTTTTTT. Protein: CAWSPIPYRTVEGEKLFF.

This clone was detected only a few times. J is TRBJ2-5 and V is TRBV18; no reliable D call. In germline, CDR1 is KGHSH, CDR2 LQKENI. Trimming cost V 3 bases and J 1 base, with 15 bases left between them. There are 16 residues in the CDR3. CDR3 coding DNA: TGTGCCAGCTCACCCCCTGGACCTTCCCCCCAAGAGACCCAGTACTTC. Its translation: CASSPPGPSPQETQYF.

The J gene is TRBJ1-1, the V gene TRBV28; TRBD1 is a possible D gene (5 bases). V was trimmed by 8 bases and J by 3 bases, leaving 16 bases between them. The CDR3 is made up of 14 amino acids. Germline loops: CDR1 MDHEN, CDR2 SYDVKM. CDR3 nucleotide sequence: TGTGCCAGCTTCGGGACCCCTTGGTACACTGAAGCTTTCTTT. It encodes CASFGTPWYTEAFF.

V gene TRBV6-6 combines with J gene TRBJ1-3; a possible D gene is TRBD1 (5 bases). V was clipped by 5 bases and J by 0 bases, with 20 bases between them. From germline, CDR1 is MNHNY and CDR2 SVGAGI (reference sequence). CDR3 length: 18 residues. CDR3 region: CASSRRAGLRNSGNTIYF. In DNA, the CDR3 is TGTGCCAGCAGTCGACGAGCGGGACTCCGGAACTCTGGAAACACCATATATTTT.

This chain connects TRBV6-2 or TRBV6-3 to TRBJ2-7; D not certain. The CDR3 contains 12 residues. CDR1 MNHEY and CDR2 SVGEGT come from the germline V gene. V was cut by 5 bases and J by 6 bases, with 11 bases left in between. CDR3 nucleotide sequence: TGTGCCAGCAGTACCCCCTCCGTCGAGCAGTACTTC. This translates into CASSTPSVEQYF.

The chain has TRBV7-2 and TRBJ1-4, with 7 bases matching TRBD1. Germline trimming cut 6 bases from V and 2 bases from J; bases unmatched to any gene: 9. The CDR3 extends over 16 amino acids. Looked up from germline, CDR1 is SGHTA and CDR2 is FQGNSA. CDR3 amino acids: CASSSNLGGTNEKLFF. The DNA of the CDR3 is TGTGCCAGCAGTTCCAACTTAGGGGGCACTAATGAAAAACTGTTTTTT.

The V gene is TRBV7-9, the J gene TRBJ2-3, with D perhaps matching TRBD1 or TRBD2 (7 bases each). The CDR3 runs 13 residues. The V end was cut by 11 bases, the J end by 3 bases, with 15 bases between. Germline assignment: CDR1 SEHNR and CDR2 FQNEAQ (reference sequence). The CDR3 sequence is CAPQGGETDTQYF. CDR3 coding DNA: TGTGCCCCCCAGGGGGGGGAGACAGATACGCAGTATTTT.

V is TRBV7-8 and J is TRBJ1-5; 8 nucleotides line up with TRBD1. V gave up 3 bases and J gave up 6 bases; unmatched junction bases: 7. CDR3 length equals 15 residues. CDR1 is SGHVS and CDR2 is FQNEAQ in the germline V gene. The CDR3, as DNA: TGTGCCAGCAGCTTTAGAGCCGACAGGGGTCAGCCCCAGCATTTT. This encodes CASSFRADRGQPQHF.

This clone was found once. The chain combines TRBV28 with TRBJ1-3, with D maybe TRBD1 (5 bases). Germline CDR1 is MDHEN and CDR2 is SYDVKM. Between the trimmed V and J ends, which lost 8 bases and 4 bases, there was a span of 12 bases. The CDR3 has 13 residues. CDR3 protein: CASWGREGNTIYF. In DNA form, the CDR3 reads TGTGCCAGCTGGGGCAGGGAGGGAAACACCATATATTTT.

This chain connects TRBV30 to TRBJ1-2; TRBD1 is a possible D gene (6 bases). Germline assignment: CDR1 GTSNPN and CDR2 SVGIG (reference sequence). CDR3 length equals 13 residues. V lost 4 bases, J lost 4 bases, and 13 bases lay in between. The CDR3: CAWNRDRPYGYTF. The CDR3 DNA reads TGTGCCTGGAACAGAGACAGGCCCTATGGCTACACCTTC.

The chain couples TRBV9 to TRBJ2-1; TRBD1 agrees at 8 bases. The CDR3 is 15 amino acids. The ends lost 1 base at V and 6 bases at J; junction bases unmatched: 6. Germline CDR1 is SGDLS and CDR2 is YYNGEE. The CDR3 coding sequence is TGTGCCAGCAGCGTACGAGGGACAGGTGGCAATGAGCAGTTCTTC. Translation gives CASSVRGTGGNEQFF. The full variable domain, completed using reference TRBV9 and TRBJ2-1, is DSGVTQTPKHLITATGQRVTLRCSPRSGDLSVYWYQQSLDQGLQFLIQYYNGEERAKGNILERFSAQQFPDLHSELNLSSLELGDSALYFCASSVRGTGGNEQFFGPGTRLTVL.